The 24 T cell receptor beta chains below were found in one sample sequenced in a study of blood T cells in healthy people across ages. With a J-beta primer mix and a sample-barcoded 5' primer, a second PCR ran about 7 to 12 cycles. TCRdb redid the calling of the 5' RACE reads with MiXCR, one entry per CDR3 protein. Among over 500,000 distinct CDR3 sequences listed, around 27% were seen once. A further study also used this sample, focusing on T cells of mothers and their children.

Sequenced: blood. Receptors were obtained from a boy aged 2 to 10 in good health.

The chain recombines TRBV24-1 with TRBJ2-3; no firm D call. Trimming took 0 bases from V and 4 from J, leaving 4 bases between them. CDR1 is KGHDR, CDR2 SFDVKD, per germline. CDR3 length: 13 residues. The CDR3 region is CATSDLWADTQYF. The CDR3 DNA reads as TGTGCCACCAGTGATTTGTGGGCAGATACGCAGTATTTT.

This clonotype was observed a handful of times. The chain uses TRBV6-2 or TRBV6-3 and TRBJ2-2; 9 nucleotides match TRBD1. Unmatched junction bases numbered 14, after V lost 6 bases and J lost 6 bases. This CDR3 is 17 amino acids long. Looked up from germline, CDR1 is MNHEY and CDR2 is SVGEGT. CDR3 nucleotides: TGTGCCAGCAGCCCCCGGGACAGGGTTTATAGGCCCGGGGAGCTGTTTTTT. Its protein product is CASSPRDRVYRPGELFF.

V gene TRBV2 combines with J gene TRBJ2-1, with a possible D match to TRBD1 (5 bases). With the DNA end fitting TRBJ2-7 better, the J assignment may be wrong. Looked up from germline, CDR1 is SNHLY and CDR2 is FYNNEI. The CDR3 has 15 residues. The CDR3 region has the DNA TGTGCCAGCAGTCGCCTGTGGGGCGCCCCCTACGAGCAGTACTTC. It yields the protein CASSRLWGAPYEQYF.

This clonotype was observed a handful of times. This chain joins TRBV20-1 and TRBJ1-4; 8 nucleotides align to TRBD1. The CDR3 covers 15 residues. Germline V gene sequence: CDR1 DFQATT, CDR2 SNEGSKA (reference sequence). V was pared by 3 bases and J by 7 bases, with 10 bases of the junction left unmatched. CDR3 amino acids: CSARGHRGDGEKLFF. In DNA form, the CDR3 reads TGCAGTGCTAGGGGACACAGGGGGGACGGTGAAAAACTGTTTTTT.

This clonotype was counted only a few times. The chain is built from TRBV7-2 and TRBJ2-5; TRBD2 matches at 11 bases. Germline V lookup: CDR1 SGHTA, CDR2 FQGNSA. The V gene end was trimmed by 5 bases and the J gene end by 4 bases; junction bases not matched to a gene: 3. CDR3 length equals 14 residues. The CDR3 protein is CASSHGLAGETQYF. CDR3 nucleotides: TGTGCCAGCAGCCACGGACTAGCGGGAGAGACCCAGTACTTC.

The CDR3 nucleotides are TGTGCCATCAGTGTGGGGGACAGGGGGGAAAAACTGTTTTTT. Its protein product is CAISVGDRGEKLFF. The chain is built from TRBV10-3 and TRBJ1-4; 11 bases fit TRBD1. This CDR3 contains 14 residues. Germline V gene data show CDR1 as ENHRY and CDR2 as SYGVKD. Trimming at V came to 4 bases and at J to 8 bases, leaving 3 bases not matched to a gene.

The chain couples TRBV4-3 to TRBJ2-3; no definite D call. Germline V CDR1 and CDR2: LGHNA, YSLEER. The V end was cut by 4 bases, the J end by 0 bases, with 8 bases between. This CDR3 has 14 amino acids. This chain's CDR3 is CASSPNPSTDTQYF. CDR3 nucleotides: TGCGCCAGCAGCCCCAACCCTAGCACAGATACGCAGTATTTT.

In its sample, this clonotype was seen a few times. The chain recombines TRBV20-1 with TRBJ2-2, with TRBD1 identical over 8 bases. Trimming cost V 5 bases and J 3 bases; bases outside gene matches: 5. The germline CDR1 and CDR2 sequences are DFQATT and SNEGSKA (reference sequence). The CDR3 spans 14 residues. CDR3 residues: CSASRGLDTGELFF. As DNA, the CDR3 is TGCAGTGCTTCCAGGGGGCTCGACACCGGGGAGCTGTTTTTT.

Here the CDR3 reads CASSKVTGANTGELFF. In DNA form, the CDR3 reads TGTGCCAGCAGCAAAGTAACAGGAGCGAACACCGGGGAGCTGTTTTTT. The chain employs TRBV21-1 and TRBJ2-2; the table names TRBD1, a call not compared with the DNA. TRBV21-1 is flagged as a pseudogene. The CDR3 loop spans 16 amino acids.

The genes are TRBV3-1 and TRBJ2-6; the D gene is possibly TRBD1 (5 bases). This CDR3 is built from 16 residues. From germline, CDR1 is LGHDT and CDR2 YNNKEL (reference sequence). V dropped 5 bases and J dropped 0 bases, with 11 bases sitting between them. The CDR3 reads CASSGAGNSGANVLTF. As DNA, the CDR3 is TGTGCCAGCAGCGGGGCAGGCAACTCTGGGGCCAACGTCCTGACTTTC.

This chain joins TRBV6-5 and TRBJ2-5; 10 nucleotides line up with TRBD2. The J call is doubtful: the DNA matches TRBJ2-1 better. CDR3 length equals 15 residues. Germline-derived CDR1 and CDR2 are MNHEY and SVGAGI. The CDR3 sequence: CASSYLAGAGNEQFF. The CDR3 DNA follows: TGTGCCAGCAGTTACCTAGCGGGAGCTGGGAATGAGCAGTTCTTC.

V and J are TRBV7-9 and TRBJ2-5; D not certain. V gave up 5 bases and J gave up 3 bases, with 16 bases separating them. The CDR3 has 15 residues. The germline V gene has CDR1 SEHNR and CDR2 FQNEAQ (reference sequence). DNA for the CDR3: TGTGCCAGCAGCCGAAGACCAGAGTTAAAAGAGACCCAGTACTTC. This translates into CASSRRPELKETQYF.

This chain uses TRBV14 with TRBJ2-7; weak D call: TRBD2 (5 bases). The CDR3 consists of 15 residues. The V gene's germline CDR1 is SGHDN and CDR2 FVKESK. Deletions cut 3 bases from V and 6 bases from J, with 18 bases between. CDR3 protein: CASSQMAGRGTEQYF. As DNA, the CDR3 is TGTGCCAGCAGCCAGATGGCAGGCCGGGGTACCGAGCAGTACTTC.

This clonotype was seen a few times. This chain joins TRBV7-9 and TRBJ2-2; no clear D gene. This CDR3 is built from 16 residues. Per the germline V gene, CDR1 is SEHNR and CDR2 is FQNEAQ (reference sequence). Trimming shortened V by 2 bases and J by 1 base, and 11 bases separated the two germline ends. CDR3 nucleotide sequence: TGTGCCAGCAGCTTAAAGTGGCGCGAGAACACCGGGGAGCTGTTTTTT. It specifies CASSLKWRENTGELFF. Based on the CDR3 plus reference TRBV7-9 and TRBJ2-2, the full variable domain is DTGVSQNPRHKITKRGQNVTFRCDPISEHNRLYWYRQTLGQGPEFLTYFQNEAQLEKSRLLSDRFSAERPKGSFSTLEIQRTEQGDSAMYLCASSLKWRENTGELFFGEGSRLTVL.

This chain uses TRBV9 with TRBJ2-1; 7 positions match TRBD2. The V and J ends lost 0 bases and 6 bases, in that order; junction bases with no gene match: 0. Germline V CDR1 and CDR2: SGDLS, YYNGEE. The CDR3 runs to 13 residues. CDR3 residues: CASSVGTSNEQFF. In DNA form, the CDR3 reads TGTGCCAGCAGCGTAGGGACTAGCAATGAGCAGTTCTTC.

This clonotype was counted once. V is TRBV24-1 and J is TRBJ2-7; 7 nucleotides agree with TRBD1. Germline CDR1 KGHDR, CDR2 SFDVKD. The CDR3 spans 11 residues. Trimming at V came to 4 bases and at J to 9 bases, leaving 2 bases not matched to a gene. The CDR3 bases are TGTGCCACCAGTGACGGACAGGCGCAGTACTTC. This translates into CATSDGQAQYF.

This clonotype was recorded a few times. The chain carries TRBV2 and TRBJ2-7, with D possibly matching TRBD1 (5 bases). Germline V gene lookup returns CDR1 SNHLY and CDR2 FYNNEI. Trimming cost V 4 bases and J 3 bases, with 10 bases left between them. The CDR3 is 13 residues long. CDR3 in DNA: TGTGCCAGCAGTGGTCAGGGCTACTACGAGCAGTACTTC. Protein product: CASSGQGYYEQYF.

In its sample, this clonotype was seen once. Written as DNA, the CDR3 is TGTGCCAGCAGTGGGGGACTAGCGGGACCCTACGAGCAGTACTTC. This encodes CASSGGLAGPYEQYF. The J gene is TRBJ2-7, the V gene TRBV12-3 or TRBV12-4, with 13 bases aligning to TRBD2. The J segment lost 2 bases and the V segment lost 5 bases, leaving 3 bases of the junction unmatched. This CDR3 comprises 15 residues.

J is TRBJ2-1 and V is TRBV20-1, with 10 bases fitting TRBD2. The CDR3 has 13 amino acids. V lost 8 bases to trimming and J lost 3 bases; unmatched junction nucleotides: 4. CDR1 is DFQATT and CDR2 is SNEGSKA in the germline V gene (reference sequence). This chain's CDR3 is CSPTSGDYNEQFF. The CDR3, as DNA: TGCAGTCCCACTAGCGGGGACTACAATGAGCAGTTCTTC.

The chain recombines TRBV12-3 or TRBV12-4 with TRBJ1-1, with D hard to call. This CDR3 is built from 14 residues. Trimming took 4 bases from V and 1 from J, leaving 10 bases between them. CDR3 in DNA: TGTGCCAGCAGTTCTCCCTGGGGGAACACTGAAGCTTTCTTT. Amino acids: CASSSPWGNTEAFF.

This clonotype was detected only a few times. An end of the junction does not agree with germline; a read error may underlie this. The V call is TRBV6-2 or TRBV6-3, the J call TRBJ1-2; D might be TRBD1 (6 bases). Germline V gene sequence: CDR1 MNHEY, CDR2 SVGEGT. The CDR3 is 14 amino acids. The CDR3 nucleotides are TGTGCCAGCAATTACCCAACAGGGCTCCTAGGCTACACCTTC. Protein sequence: CASNYPTGLLGYTF.

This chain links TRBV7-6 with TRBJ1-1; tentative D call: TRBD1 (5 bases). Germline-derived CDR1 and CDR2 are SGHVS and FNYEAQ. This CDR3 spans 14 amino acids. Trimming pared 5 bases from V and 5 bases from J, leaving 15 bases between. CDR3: CASSPRRGGTEAFF. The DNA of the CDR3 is TGTGCCAGCAGCCCCAGGAGGGGAGGAACTGAAGCTTTCTTT. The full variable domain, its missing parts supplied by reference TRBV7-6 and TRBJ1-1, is GAGVSQSPRYKVTKRGQDVALRCDPISGHVSLYWYRQALGQGPEFLTYFNYEAQQDKSGLPNDRFSAERPEGSISTLTIQRTEQRDSAMYRCASSPRRGGTEAFFGQGTRLTVV.

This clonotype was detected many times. The CDR3 DNA follows: TGTGCCAGCAGTTTGACAGAAGCTTTCTTT. It is translated as CASSLTEAFF. V usage is TRBV2 and J usage is TRBJ1-1; unclear D gene. CDR1 is SNHLY, CDR2 FYNNEI, per germline. The CDR3 totals 10 residues. V was trimmed by 5 bases and J by 8 bases, leaving 6 bases between them.

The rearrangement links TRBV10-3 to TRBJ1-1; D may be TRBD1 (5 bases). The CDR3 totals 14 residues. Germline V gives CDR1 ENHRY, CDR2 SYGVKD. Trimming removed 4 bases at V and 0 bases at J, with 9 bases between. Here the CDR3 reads CAISAGTMNTEAFF. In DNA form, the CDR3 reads TGTGCCATCAGTGCCGGGACGATGAACACTGAAGCTTTCTTT.